The clone carrying this T cell receptor (beta chain) has only one observation. Its antigen is not known. CDR3 length: 17 amino acids. CDR1 and CDR2 from the germline V gene are MDHEN and SYDVKM. Trimming took 3 bases from V and 2 from J, leaving 20 bases between them. Naivety among CD8 cells was defined by CD45RO negativity and positive CCR7 selection, thereby excluding terminally differentiated effector memory CD45RA+ cells. The data stem from a study of shared clonotypes between healthy human individuals. Whole-study context: Plates per donor: three CD4 naive, three CD4 memory, two CD8 naive, one CD8 memory. Study outcomes and limitations: Blood was the sole source, and tissue repertoires probably differ.

Investigators spread the genomic DNA of each subset evenly over several immunoSEQ plates. TCRdb keeps only in-frame clones here, not all; method: immunoSEQ multiplex PCR. The sample includes about 2,200,000 clones, approximately 94% of them seen just once. The sample comprised naive CD8+ T cells from PBMCs. The genes are TRBV28 and TRBJ2-7; no clear D. This clonotype was sampled from a young man in good health. Some clones in this sample may be carry-over from other donors' samples. Here the CDR3 reads CASSLNPVGRVPYEQYF. The CDR3 coding sequence is TGTGCCAGCAGTTTGAATCCGGTTGGTCGGGTTCCCTACGAGCAGTACTTC.